Below, 20 T cell receptor beta chains from the same sample are listed, as sequenced in a study of blood T cell repertoires in COVID-19. This table comes from immunoSEQ multiplex PCR, and its TCRdb copy is limited to in-frame clones, with some not included. In the table there are about 67,000 clones, roughly nine tenths of which are singletons. Input material: peripheral blood. All receptors come from an elderly woman with acute or convalescent COVID-19.

V gene TRBV19 combines with J gene TRBJ1-5; no clear D gene. Germline loops: CDR1 LNHDA, CDR2 SQIVND (reference sequence). Deletions cut 8 bases from V and 4 bases from J, with 12 bases between. The CDR3 has 13 residues. CDR3 amino acids: CASGGAGNQPQHF. DNA for the CDR3: TGTGCCAGTGGAGGTGCGGGAAATCAGCCCCAGCATTTT.

The gene calls are TRBV6-2 or TRBV6-3 and TRBJ1-2; D unclear. Deletions cut 2 bases from V and 1 base from J, with 8 bases between. The CDR3 runs 14 residues. Germline lookup yields CDR1 MNHEY and CDR2 SVGEGT. This CDR3 reads CASSYHTLNYGYTF. The DNA for the CDR3 is TGTGCCAGCAGTTACCACACGCTTAACTATGGCTACACCTTC.

This clone was seen a few times. The chain carries TRBV6-1 and TRBJ1-5; D uncertain. Trimming shortened V by 4 bases and J by 0 bases, and 16 bases separated the two germline ends. Germline values: CDR1 MNHNS, CDR2 SASEGT. The CDR3 has 17 amino acids. The CDR3 is CASSGGRAYPSNQPQHF. The CDR3 bases are TGTGCCAGCAGTGGAGGTCGTGCCTACCCTAGCAATCAGCCCCAGCATTTT.

This clone was seen a single time. The rearrangement joins TRBV7-2 to TRBJ2-1; 9 nucleotides agree with TRBD2. Germline loops: CDR1 SGHTA, CDR2 FQGNSA. Trimming took 1 base from V and 5 from J; bases not matched to a gene: 6. CDR3 length equals 16 residues. In DNA form, the CDR3 reads TGTGCCAGCAGCTTAGTGACTAGCGGCTTCAACAATGAGCAGTTCTTC. It is translated as CASSLVTSGFNNEQFF.

This chain links TRBV18 with TRBJ1-2; TRBD1 matches 11 bases. This CDR3 is 14 amino acids long. After removal of 6 bases from V and 7 bases from J, the junction contained 7 bases not matched to a gene. The V gene's germline CDR1 is KGHSH and CDR2 LQKENI. The CDR3: CASSPDRGLLGYTF. CDR3 DNA sequence: TGTGCCAGCTCCCCGGACAGGGGGCTACTTGGCTACACCTTC. Full variable domain (remainder filled in from reference TRBV18 and TRBJ1-2): NAGVMQNPRHLVRRRGQEARLRCSPMKGHSHVYWYRQLPEEGLKFMVYLQKENIIDESGMPKERFSAEFPKEGPSILRIQQVVRGDSAAYFCASSPDRGLLGYTFGSGTRLTVV.

This clone was seen many times. This rearrangement joins TRBV23-1 to TRBJ2-3; D is possibly TRBD2 (6 bases). TRBV23-1 is designated an ORF whose function remains uncertain. CDR3 length equals 14 residues. Trimming took 8 bases from V and 6 from J, leaving 18 bases between them. In DNA, the CDR3 is TGCGCCAGCTACCAGTGGGGGACTTGGGATACGCAGTATTTT. This sequence encodes CASYQWGTWDTQYF.

This chain joins TRBV30 and TRBJ1-4; a possible D gene is TRBD1 (5 bases). Trimming cost V 7 bases and J 1 base, with 10 bases left between them. The germline gives CDR1 GTSNPN, CDR2 SVGIG (reference sequence). CDR3 length: 13 residues. CDR3 nucleotide sequence: TGTGCCTATGGGGCAGGAACTAATGAAAAACTGTTTTTT. Translation gives CAYGAGTNEKLFF. Complete variable domain (other parts from reference TRBV30 and TRBJ1-4): SQTIHQWPATLVQPVGSPLSLECTVEGTSNPNLYWYRQAAGRGLQLLFYSVGIGQISSEVPQNLSASRPQDRQFILSSKKLLLSDSGFYLCAYGAGTNEKLFFGSGTQLSVL.

J is TRBJ2-7 and V is TRBV27; 16 bases match TRBD2. CDR3 length: 22 amino acids. CDR1 and CDR2 from the germline V gene are MNHEY and SMNVEV (reference sequence). With V trimmed by 3 bases and J by 3 bases, 20 bases remained unmatched. As DNA, the CDR3 is TGTGCCAGCAGTTTCGGGACTAGCGGGAGGGCACCCACGGCCCGATTTCGCTACGAGCAGTACTTC. This codes for CASSFGTSGRAPTARFRYEQYF.

The V and J genes are TRBV6-5 and TRBJ1-1; perhaps TRBD1 as D (5 bases). The CDR3 spans 15 residues. V was pared by 1 base and J by 3 bases, with 12 bases between. CDR1 and CDR2 from the germline V gene are MNHEY and SVGAGI. The CDR3 region has the DNA TGTGCCAGCAGTTACTGGGCGACAGCCGACACTGAAGCTTTCTTT. This gives the protein CASSYWATADTEAFF.

The chain joins TRBV5-1 to TRBJ1-1, with TRBD1 matching 7 bases. The CDR3 consists of 15 residues. Unmatched junction bases numbered 10, after V lost 4 bases and J lost 4 bases. Per germline, CDR1 SGHRS and CDR2 YFSETQ. CDR3 loop: CASSVTDRRLTEAFF. In DNA, the CDR3 is TGCGCCAGCAGCGTAACGGACAGGCGTCTCACTGAAGCTTTCTTT.

V is TRBV6-6 and J is TRBJ1-3; the D gene is possibly TRBD1 (5 bases). Germline-derived CDR1 and CDR2 are MNHNY and SVGAGI (reference sequence). This CDR3 region has 14 residues. Trimming shortened V by 4 bases and J by 1 base, and 8 bases separated the two germline ends. CDR3 residues: CASSSGGSGNTIYF. The CDR3 nucleotides read TGTGCCAGCAGTTCGGGGGGATCTGGAAACACCATATATTTT.

V and J are TRBV2 and TRBJ1-3, with D perhaps TRBD1 (5 bases). V gave up 7 bases and J gave up 4 bases, with 11 bases separating them. The CDR3 contains 13 residues. Germline V CDR1 and CDR2: SNHLY, FYNNEI. CDR3 sequence reads: CASTMTAGNTIYF. The DNA for the CDR3 is TGTGCCAGCACCATGACAGCCGGAAACACCATATATTTT.

The V gene is TRBV7-9, the J gene TRBJ2-6, with 8 bases identical to TRBD1. Germline trimming cut 3 bases from V and 4 bases from J; bases unmatched to any gene: 8. Per germline, CDR1 SEHNR and CDR2 FQNEAQ (reference sequence). The CDR3 loop spans 17 amino acids. Here the CDR3 DNA reads TGTGCCAGCAGCTTTGCGGACAGGGCGAGAGGGGCCAACGTCCTGACTTTC. It yields the protein CASSFADRARGANVLTF.

The CDR3 is CASRSGTGSNNEKLFF. CDR3 nucleotide sequence: TGTGCCAGCAGATCCGGGACAGGGAGCAATAATGAAAAACTGTTTTTT. The gene calls are TRBV28 and TRBJ1-4; 9 bases match TRBD1. The CDR3 is 16 amino acids. J lost 4 bases, V lost 6 bases, and 9 bases had no gene match. The germline gives CDR1 MDHEN, CDR2 SYDVKM.

The chain has TRBV5-4 and TRBJ2-3; 7 bases are shared with TRBD2. Germline lookup yields CDR1 SGHNT and CDR2 YYREEE (reference sequence). J was trimmed by 9 bases and V by 5 bases; bases with no gene match: 18. CDR3 size: 16 residues. Here the CDR3 DNA reads TGTGCCAGCAGTCCTATAAGAGGCGGGCCCGGGGGGACGCAGTATTTT. Encoded protein: CASSPIRGGPGGTQYF.

The chain recombines TRBV30 with TRBJ1-1, with 7 positions matching TRBD1. In germline, CDR1 is GTSNPN, CDR2 SVGIG (reference sequence). The CDR3 length is 12 residues. The V segment lost 1 base and the J segment 4 bases; nucleotides outside the gene matches: 0. For the CDR3, the DNA is TGTGCCTGGAGTGGGGACAGCACTGAAGCTTTCTTT. It codes for CAWSGDSTEAFF.

This chain links TRBV27 with TRBJ1-6, with 8 bases lining up with TRBD1. This CDR3 is 15 amino acids long. V shed 5 bases, J shed 6 bases, and the junction held 6 bases outside the gene matches. Per the germline V gene, CDR1 is MNHEY and CDR2 is SMNVEV (reference sequence). CDR3 protein: CASSILTGGNSPLHF. The CDR3 region has the DNA TGTGCCAGCAGTATTCTAACAGGGGGTAATTCACCCCTCCACTTT.

Notes on this clone: Within the sample, other DNA sequences also encode this same CDR3. The chain is built from TRBV7-2 and TRBJ2-7, with a tentative D call TRBD1 (6 bases). V lost 5 bases to trimming and J lost 3 bases, with 11 bases between them. The CDR3 runs 13 residues. Germline V gene data show CDR1 as SGHTA and CDR2 as FQGNSA. CDR3 bases: TGTGCCAGCAGCCGGGGACAAATCTACGAGCAGTACTTC. Its translation is CASSRGQIYEQYF. The full variable domain, with the rest looked up from reference TRBV7-2 and TRBJ2-7, is GAGVSQSPSNKVTEKGKDVELRCDPISGHTALYWYRQSLGQGLEFLIYFQGNSAPDKSGLPSDRFSAERTGGSVSTLTIQRTQQEDSAVYLCASSRGQIYEQYFGPGTRLTVT.

The chain combines TRBV5-1 with TRBJ2-7; D is undetermined. V was clipped by 0 bases and J by 1 base, with 8 bases between them. Germline values: CDR1 SGHRS, CDR2 YFSETQ. The length of the CDR3 is 14 residues. CDR3 loop: CASSLGHQSYEQYF. The CDR3 coding sequence is TGCGCCAGCAGCTTGGGGCACCAATCCTACGAGCAGTACTTC.

This clone appeared once. The rearrangement uses TRBV14 and TRBJ1-1; no firm D call. The germline V and J ends were trimmed by 4 bases and 0 bases, with 12 bases remaining between them. CDR1 is SGHDN, CDR2 FVKESK, per germline. This CDR3 contains 15 residues. For the CDR3, the DNA is TGTGCCAGCAGCCGGGCGTTGGCATTGAACACTGAAGCTTTCTTT. Protein: CASSRALALNTEAFF.